This T cell receptor (beta chain) was retrieved from a study of blood T cells in healthy people across ages. Study background: There was about one barcoded beta molecule captured by template switching per two T cells.

The authors ran a second PCR of about 6 to 11 cycles using a sample-barcoded 5' primer and a J-beta primer mix. TCRdb re-analysed the 5' RACE reads in MiXCR, keeping a single row per CDR3 protein. The data hold 1.2 million to 1.5 million distinct CDR3 sequences, with roughly 59% observed a single time. Each sample yielded at least 5 micrograms of PBMC total RNA. The CDR3 length is 19 residues. The ends lost 6 bases at V and 4 bases at J; junction bases unmatched: 16. Specimen: blood. The V and J genes are TRBV12-3 or TRBV12-4 and TRBJ2-3; 13 nucleotides line up with TRBD2. The origin of this receptor is a man younger than 30 in good health. CDR3 sequence (DNA): TGTGCCAGCAGCCACCTGGGACTAGCGGGGACCAGGGATGCAGATACGCAGTATTTT. It encodes CASSHLGLAGTRDADTQYF.